Shown below are 18 T cell receptor beta chains from a single sample sequenced in a study of T cell responses to AZD1222 COVID-19 vaccine. Produced via immunoSEQ multiplex PCR; TCRdb's table is partial and in-frame only. Among some 98,000 clones listed, roughly 90% were seen once. Sequenced here: peripheral blood, sampled 28 days after the second AZD1222 dose. Source of these receptors: an adult who received the AZD1222 COVID-19 vaccine.

The V and J genes are TRBV4-2 and TRBJ2-7; D gene uncertain. This CDR3 region has 11 residues. Trimming cost V 3 bases and J 6 bases, with 6 bases left between them. Germline V gene data show CDR1 as LGHNA and CDR2 as YNFKEQ. The CDR3 DNA reads as TGTGCCAGCAGCCAGCGTACCGAGCAGTACTTC. Its protein product is CASSQRTEQYF.

The chain has TRBV11-2 and TRBJ2-1, with TRBD2 matching over 8 bases. J was trimmed by 6 bases and V by 3 bases; bases with no gene match: 1. This CDR3 spans 13 amino acids. The V gene's germline CDR1 is SGHAT and CDR2 FQNNGV. CDR3 nucleotide sequence: TGTGCCAGCAGCTTCGGACTAGCCAATGAGCAGTTCTTC. Residues: CASSFGLANEQFF.

The chain uses TRBV11-2 and TRBJ2-7, with D perhaps TRBD1 (6 bases). This CDR3 spans 13 amino acids. Trimming cost V 3 bases and J 3 bases, with 9 bases left between them. CDR1 and CDR2 from the germline V gene are SGHAT and FQNNGV. For the CDR3, the DNA is TGTGCCAGCAGCTTGGACAGCGACTACGAGCAGTACTTC. It codes for CASSLDSDYEQYF.

V and J are TRBV7-3 and TRBJ2-3; D ambiguous. In germline, CDR1 is SGHTA, CDR2 FQGTGA. V shed 2 bases and J shed 4 bases, with 4 bases lying between them. This CDR3 is 12 amino acids long. The CDR3 sequence: CASSLYSDTQYF. The CDR3 DNA is TGTGCCAGCAGCTTATATTCAGATACGCAGTATTTT.

The rearrangement uses TRBV5-1 and TRBJ1-1; the match to TRBD1 covers 8 bases. V shed 4 bases, J shed 3 bases, and the junction held 2 bases outside the gene matches. The CDR3 totals 13 residues. The germline CDR1 and CDR2 sequences are SGHRS and YFSETQ. The CDR3 spells CASSPTGDTEAFF. Here the CDR3 DNA reads TGCGCCAGCAGCCCGACAGGGGACACTGAAGCTTTCTTT.

Details on this clone: This CDR3 is also generated by other DNA sequences in the sample. This rearrangement joins TRBV30 to TRBJ1-5; D might be TRBD1 (6 bases). Germline values: CDR1 GTSNPN, CDR2 SVGIG (reference sequence). V was clipped by 1 base and J by 5 bases, with 9 bases between them. This CDR3 region has 13 residues. CDR3 bases: TGTGCCTGGAGTGCGGGGGGCGATCAGCCCCAGCATTTT. Its protein is CAWSAGGDQPQHF.

The V gene is TRBV27, the J gene TRBJ1-5; D might be TRBD1 (5 bases). The CDR3 is made up of 15 amino acids. Trimming left V 6 bases short and J 3 bases short, with 15 bases between. In germline, CDR1 is MNHEY, CDR2 SMNVEV (reference sequence). Here the CDR3 DNA reads TGTGCCAGCAGCATACACAGGCGCGACAATCAGCCCCAGCATTTT. Translating gives CASSIHRRDNQPQHF.

V usage is TRBV12-3 or TRBV12-4 and J usage is TRBJ1-6, with D perhaps TRBD1 (5 bases). V shed 0 bases and J shed 14 bases, with 11 bases lying between them. This CDR3 has 13 amino acids. CDR3 protein: CASSLARDASLHF. The CDR3 DNA sequence: TGTGCCAGCAGTTTAGCTCGGGACGCGTCCCTCCACTTT.

This chain links TRBV2 with TRBJ1-5; D uncertain. V was pared by 5 bases and J by 1 base, with 18 bases between. Germline V gene sequence: CDR1 SNHLY, CDR2 FYNNEI. CDR3 length: 17 amino acids. The DNA of the CDR3 is TGTGCCAGCAGTTACCTGGAAGCCAGTTTGAGCAATCAGCCCCAGCATTTT. It specifies CASSYLEASLSNQPQHF. The whole variable domain, remainder taken from reference TRBV2 and TRBJ1-5, is EPEVTQTPSHQVTQMGQEVILRCVPISNHLYFYWYRQILGQKVEFLVSFYNNEISEKSEIFDDQFSVERPDGSNFTLKIRSTKLEDSAMYFCASSYLEASLSNQPQHFGDGTRLSIL.

The sample holds one count of this clone. The V call is TRBV12-3 or TRBV12-4, the J call TRBJ1-1; TRBD1 matches at 9 bases. The length of the CDR3 is 13 residues. The trim removed 5 bases at V and 4 bases at J, leaving 2 bases unmatched. The CDR3 nucleotides read TGTGCCAGCAGTAGGGGACAGGGCACTGAAGCTTTCTTT. As protein: CASSRGQGTEAFF.

The chain recombines TRBV2 with TRBJ2-7, with 7 bases matching TRBD1. The CDR3 has 14 residues. V lost 7 bases to trimming and J lost 3 bases; unmatched junction nucleotides: 9. From germline, CDR1 is SNHLY and CDR2 FYNNEI. CDR3 residues: CASTTGTASYEQYF. The CDR3, as DNA: TGTGCCAGCACTACCGGGACAGCCAGCTACGAGCAGTACTTC.

The J gene is TRBJ2-1, the V gene TRBV2, with 14 bases lining up with TRBD2. The V gene end was trimmed by 1 base and the J gene end by 1 base; junction bases not matched to a gene: 9. The CDR3 runs 20 residues. CDR1 is SNHLY, CDR2 FYNNEI, per germline. The CDR3 protein is CASSEGVGTSGSGSYNEQFF. The CDR3 DNA reads TGTGCCAGCAGTGAAGGGGTTGGGACTAGCGGGAGTGGATCCTACAATGAGCAGTTCTTC.

The gene calls are TRBV5-4 and TRBJ1-1, with D maybe TRBD1 (5 bases). The CDR3 has 14 amino acids. Germline CDR1 reads SGHNT; CDR2 reads YYREEE (reference sequence). V lost 0 bases to trimming and J lost 5 bases, with 11 bases between them. The CDR3 loop is CASSLAGGRTEAFF. CDR3 coding DNA: TGTGCCAGCAGCTTGGCCGGGGGTAGGACTGAAGCTTTCTTT.

J is TRBJ2-3 and V is TRBV28, with 9 bases that match TRBD2. Trimming removed 8 bases from V and 4 bases from J; junction bases left unmatched: 4. This CDR3 is 13 amino acids long. Looked up from germline, CDR1 is MDHEN and CDR2 is SYDVKM. CDR3 DNA: TGTGCCAGCCGGGGACTAGCTCCAGATACGCAGTATTTT. As protein: CASRGLAPDTQYF.

The V and J genes are TRBV2 and TRBJ1-5; no reliable D call. Germline V lookup: CDR1 SNHLY, CDR2 FYNNEI. V lost 9 bases and J lost 6, with 12 bases in between. CDR3 length: 12 residues. The CDR3 reads CASAMGFQPQHF. CDR3 nucleotides: TGTGCCAGTGCGATGGGTTTTCAGCCCCAGCATTTT. Full variable domain (outside the CDR3, taken from reference TRBV2 and TRBJ1-5): EPEVTQTPSHQVTQMGQEVILRCVPISNHLYFYWYRQILGQKVEFLVSFYNNEISEKSEIFDDQFSVERPDGSNFTLKIRSTKLEDSAMYFCASAMGFQPQHFGDGTRLSIL.

The genes are TRBV6-2 or TRBV6-3 and TRBJ2-1; tentative D call: TRBD2 (6 bases). The CDR3 is made up of 15 amino acids. Germline CDR1 MNHEY, CDR2 SVGEGT. Trimming took off 3 bases at V and 6 bases at J, with 15 bases between the two ends. The CDR3 DNA is TGTGCCAGCAGTTATGGGGCGGGACTGGTCAATGAGCAGTTCTTC. This encodes CASSYGAGLVNEQFF.

The V gene is TRBV5-4, the J gene TRBJ2-2; D is ambiguous. V lost 4 bases, J lost 0 bases, and 13 bases lay in between. Germline V gene lookup returns CDR1 SGHNT and CDR2 YYREEE (reference sequence). The CDR3 loop spans 16 amino acids. This CDR3 reads CASSPDLISNTGELFF. DNA for the CDR3: TGTGCCAGCAGCCCGGACCTTATCTCGAACACCGGGGAGCTGTTTTTT.

J is TRBJ2-7 and V is TRBV27; weak D call: TRBD2 (5 bases). V was clipped by 6 bases and J by 0 bases, with 18 bases between them. Germline loops: CDR1 MNHEY, CDR2 SMNVEV (reference sequence). CDR3 length: 16 residues. CDR3 DNA: TGTGCCAGCAGGCCTCTTGGAGGTAGGAGCTCCTACGAGCAGTACTTC. Its protein product is CASRPLGGRSSYEQYF.